This T cell receptor beta chain was captured in a study of blood T cell repertoires in COVID-19. About the research overall: Samples taken during acute and convalescent COVID-19 were collected in the United States, Italy and Spain.

This CDR3 has 14 residues. Trimming cost V 0 bases and J 3 bases; bases outside gene matches: 1. CDR1 and CDR2 from the germline V gene are LGHDT and YNNKEL (reference sequence). In the authors' methods: Amplification from reference gene primers served as the basis for estimated nucleated cell counts. Method: immunoSEQ multiplex PCR; TCRdb's copy keeps in-frame clones and lacks some. The V and J calls and the clone size are those of that table, but D and trimming were determined from the DNA. The repertoire has 200,000 to 250,000 clones, approximately 79% of them found once; the top ten carry more than 4.5%.

The source of this sequence is a woman of 80 years or more with active or convalescent COVID-19. The source material was peripheral blood. The rearrangement uses TRBV3-1 (or the pseudogene TRBV3-2) and TRBJ2-7; TRBD2 agrees at 8 bases. The DNA for the CDR3 is TGTGCCAGCAGCCAAGATGGGACTAGCTACGAGCAGTACTTC. This translates into CASSQDGTSYEQYF.